The rows below give T cell receptor beta chains drawn from one sample of a study of T cells in Graves' hyperthyroidism and ophthalmopathy. TCRdb passed the multiplex PCR reads through MiXCR, listing each CDR3 protein once. The sample carries about 500,000 distinct CDR3 sequences, around 15% recorded once. The specimen sequenced was blood. These receptors were collected from a woman under 30 with Graves' hyperthyroidism. Each CDR3 is given with its conserved first and last residue. A D gene is named only where the DNA matches it firmly. The size of a clone is reported for some rows only, either as once, few or many, or as a class for expanded clones.

j_gene	abundance	d_gene	v_gene	CDR3aa	CDR3nt
TRBJ2-1	NA	NA	TRBV7-8	CASSPGNRKNEQFF	TGTGCCAGCAGCCCCGGTAATAGAAAGAATGAGCAGTTCTTC
TRBJ2-5	many	NA	TRBV20-1	CSASRTALETQYF	TGCAGTGCTAGCCGGACAGCCCTAGAGACCCAGTACTTC
TRBJ1-3	NA	NA	TRBV13	CASSPLTGFGGNTIYF	TGTGCCAGCAGCCCACTTACAGGGTTCGGTGGAAACACCATATATTTT
TRBJ1-6	few	NA	TRBV12-3/TRBV12-4	CASSMDSYNSPLHF	TGTGCCAGCAGTATGGACAGCTATAATTCACCCCTCCACTTT
TRBJ1-4	few	NA	TRBV29-1	CSVGVPEGANEKLFF	TGCAGCGTTGGAGTCCCCGAGGGGGCTAATGAAAAACTGTTTTTT
TRBJ2-2	NA	NA	TRBV12-3/TRBV12-4	CASTIRQTGELFF	TGTGCCAGCACTATAAGACAGACCGGGGAGCTGTTTTTT
TRBJ1-2	NA	NA	TRBV7-2	CASSPRVGATNYGYTF	TGTGCCAGCAGTCCCCGGGTAGGGGCGACAAACTATGGCTACACCTTC
TRBJ2-5	NA	NA	TRBV5-1	CASSHDKTWETQYF	TGCGCCAGCAGCCATGACAAGACGTGGGAGACCCAGTACTTC
TRBJ2-7	NA	TRBD1	TRBV9	CASSPHTDRGAYEQYF	TGTGCCAGCAGCCCCCATACCGACAGGGGTGCCTACGAGCAGTACTTC
TRBJ2-3	NA	TRBD2	TRBV4-3	CASSQEIAGGTDTQYF	TGCGCCAGCAGCCAAGAAATAGCGGGAGGCACAGATACGCAGTATTTT
TRBJ2-5	many	NA	TRBV3-1	CASGQEYGDQETQYF	TGTGCCAGCGGCCAAGAGTATGGGGATCAAGAGACCCAGTACTTC
TRBJ1-1	many	NA	TRBV12-3/TRBV12-4	CASTPGLPEAFF	TGTGCCAGCACCCCTGGGCTCCCTGAAGCTTTCTTT
TRBJ2-5	NA	TRBD2	TRBV29-1	CSVNYGLAEGETQYF	TGCAGCGTCAACTACGGACTAGCGGAGGGAGAGACCCAGTACTTC
TRBJ2-3	many	TRBD2	TRBV3-1	CASDEGTSGTDTQYF	TGTGCCAGTGACGAAGGGACTAGCGGCACAGATACGCAGTATTTT
TRBJ1-1	few	TRBD1	TRBV29-1	CSQTGQPNTEAFF	TGCAGCCAAACGGGACAGCCGAACACTGAAGCTTTCTTT
TRBJ1-1	many	NA	TRBV5-5	CASSPLGAGNTEAFF	TGTGCCAGCAGCCCTCTGGGGGCGGGAAACACTGAAGCTTTCTTT
TRBJ2-4	many	TRBD1	TRBV6-1	CASSLHPGQGPNIQYF	TGTGCCAGCAGTCTACATCCGGGACAGGGACCAAACATTCAGTACTTC
TRBJ2-7	NA	TRBD2	TRBV19	CASSIGRGSSYEQYF	TGTGCCAGTAGTATAGGGCGGGGGAGCTCCTACGAGCAGTACTTC
TRBJ1-1	NA	NA	TRBV6-1	CASSTSGLIEAFF	TGTGCCAGCAGCACCAGTGGACTTATTGAAGCTTTCTTT
TRBJ1-1	many	TRBD1	TRBV29-1	CSGRAGTGGTEAFF	TGCAGCGGTCGAGCCGGGACAGGGGGCACTGAAGCTTTCTTT
TRBJ2-2	many	TRBD2	TRBV2	CASKVSGGNTGELFF	TGTGCCAGCAAAGTATCGGGAGGTAACACCGGGGAGCTGTTTTTT
TRBJ1-5	few	TRBD1	TRBV6-2/TRBV6-3	CASSSIRTGSNQPQHF	TGTGCCAGCAGTTCCATTCGGACAGGGTCCAATCAGCCCCAGCATTTT
TRBJ2-7	many	TRBD1	TRBV7-9	CASSRGQVTYEQYF	TGTGCCAGCAGCCGCGGACAGGTGACCTACGAGCAGTACTTC
TRBJ2-5	NA	TRBD1	TRBV14	CASSKGGLTGGETQYF	TGTGCCAGCAGTAAGGGGGGACTTACAGGGGGAGAGACCCAGTACTTC
TRBJ1-4	NA	NA	TRBV10-3	CAISKDNEKLFF	TGTGCCATCAGCAAGGACAACGAAAAACTGTTTTTT
TRBJ1-6	NA	TRBD1	TRBV5-8	CASSFRTGTLDNSPLHF	TGTGCCAGCAGCTTCCGGACAGGGACCCTCGATAATTCACCCCTCCACTTT
TRBJ2-3	NA	TRBD2	TRBV20-1	CSAPSGREADTQYF	TGCAGTGCTCCGAGCGGGAGGGAGGCAGATACGCAGTATTTT
TRBJ1-5	NA	NA	TRBV10-2	CASSESSHSNQPQHF	TGCGCCAGCAGTGAGTCTAGTCATAGCAATCAGCCCCAGCATTTT
TRBJ1-6	few	NA	TRBV2	CASSEDPRSFGLHF	TGTGCCAGCAGTGAAGATCCGAGGTCTTTTGGCCTCCACTTT
TRBJ2-7	few	NA	TRBV5-6	CASSQQYTYEQYF	TGTGCCAGCAGCCAACAGTATACCTACGAGCAGTACTTC
TRBJ2-2	many	TRBD2	TRBV28	CASNGGESRTGELFF	TGTGCCAGCAATGGGGGGGAGTCTCGCACCGGGGAGCTGTTTTTT
TRBJ2-3	NA	TRBD2	TRBV20-1	CSARDEAGGTDTQYF	TGCAGTGCTAGAGATGAAGCGGGAGGCACAGATACGCAGTATTTT
TRBJ2-1	NA	TRBD1	TRBV7-9	CASSLGTGGHEQFF	TGTGCCAGCAGCCTCGGGACAGGGGGACACGAGCAGTTCTTC
TRBJ2-7	few	NA	TRBV18	CASSPGGRWSDEQYF	TGTGCCAGCTCACCAGGGGGAAGATGGAGCGACGAGCAGTACTTC
TRBJ2-7	few	NA	TRBV7-2	CASSFASSYEQYF	TGTGCCAGCAGCTTTGCGAGCTCCTACGAGCAGTACTTC
TRBJ1-2	NA	TRBD1	TRBV19	CASSIPGTGGFGYTF	TGTGCCAGTAGTATACCCGGGACAGGGGGCTTTGGCTACACCTTC
TRBJ2-5	few	NA	TRBV15	CATSDNRETQYF	TGTGCCACCAGCGACAATAGGGAGACCCAGTACTTC
TRBJ1-1	many	NA	TRBV3-1	CASSQDQTTTREAFF	TGTGCCAGCAGCCAAGATCAGACGACAACCCGTGAAGCTTTCTTT
TRBJ2-1	many	TRBD2	TRBV7-3	CASSWSGGDNEQFF	TGTGCCAGCAGCTGGAGCGGGGGGGACAATGAGCAGTTCTTC
TRBJ1-6	NA	NA	TRBV19	CASSIEARASSPLHF	TGTGCCAGTAGTATAGAAGCCAGGGCCAGTTCACCCCTCCACTTT
TRBJ1-4	NA	NA	TRBV11-3	CASSLAGVSNEKLFF	TGTGCCAGCAGCTTAGCTGGGGTATCTAATGAAAAACTGTTTTTT
TRBJ2-3	many	NA	TRBV27	CASSFREMSTDTQYF	TGTGCCAGCAGTTTCAGGGAGATGAGCACAGATACGCAGTATTTT